These T cell receptor beta chains were read from a single sample in a study of cytomegalovirus exposure and HLA in healthy donors. Clones were sequenced by immunoSEQ multiplex PCR, and TCRdb holds only the in-frame ones, with some missing. The data contain roughly 200,000 clones, 86% of them singletons. The sequenced sample consisted of PBMCs. These receptor sequences come from a woman in her twenties or thirties in good health and CMV-seronegative. The CDR3 runs from the conserved cysteine through the conserved F or W. A D gene is named only where the DNA matches it firmly. A row's size may be missing; if present it is once, few, many or a size class.

CDR3 length: 13; D gene: NA; clone size: NA; J gene: TRBJ1-2; V gene: TRBV29-1; CDR3 DNA: TGCAGCGTTGGGGACACTAATTCCTATGGCTACACCTTC; CDR3 protein: CSVGDTNSYGYTF
CDR3 length: 14; D gene: NA; clone size: NA; J gene: TRBJ2-7; V gene: TRBV21-1; CDR3 DNA: TGTGCCAGCAGCAAAAAGGGGACAGGGTTTGAGCAGTACTTC; CDR3 protein: CASSKKGTGFEQYF
CDR3 length: 13; D gene: NA; clone size: NA; J gene: TRBJ1-5; V gene: TRBV6-1; CDR3 DNA: TGTGCCAGCAGGGATACAGGGCCGCAGCCCCAGCATTTT; CDR3 protein: CASRDTGPQPQHF
CDR3 length: 13; D gene: NA; clone size: NA; J gene: TRBJ2-5; V gene: TRBV5-1; CDR3 DNA: TGCGCCAGCAGCTTGGCCGTCCCGGAGACCCAGTACTTC; CDR3 protein: CASSLAVPETQYF
CDR3 length: 14; D gene: TRBD1; clone size: NA; J gene: TRBJ1-1; V gene: TRBV7-8; CDR3 DNA: TGTGCCAGCAGCCGAACAGGGGATAACACTGAAGCTTTCTTT; CDR3 protein: CASSRTGDNTEAFF
CDR3 length: 13; D gene: NA; clone size: NA; J gene: TRBJ2-7; V gene: TRBV11-2; CDR3 DNA: TGTGCCAGCAGCTTAGATTCAGCCTACGAGCAGTACTTC; CDR3 protein: CASSLDSAYEQYF
CDR3 length: 12; D gene: NA; clone size: NA; J gene: TRBJ2-7; V gene: TRBV10-3; CDR3 DNA: TGTGCCACCTACTCTACCTCCTACGAGCAGTACTTC; CDR3 protein: CATYSTSYEQYF
CDR3 length: 13; D gene: NA; clone size: NA; J gene: TRBJ2-2; V gene: TRBV30; CDR3 DNA: TGTGCCTGGAGTGTTTACTCCACCGGGGAGCTGTTTTTT; CDR3 protein: CAWSVYSTGELFF
CDR3 length: 14; D gene: NA; clone size: NA; J gene: TRBJ1-1; V gene: TRBV4-2; CDR3 DNA: TGTGCCAGCAGCCAAGGATACGGGATCACTGAAGCTTTCTTT; CDR3 protein: CASSQGYGITEAFF
CDR3 length: 16; D gene: TRBD1; clone size: NA; J gene: TRBJ2-1; V gene: TRBV10-1; CDR3 DNA: TGCGCCAGCAGTGAGGGGAATTGGGGACAGAAGAATGAGCAGTTCTTC; CDR3 protein: CASSEGNWGQKNEQFF
CDR3 length: 14; D gene: NA; clone size: once; J gene: TRBJ2-7; V gene: TRBV28; CDR3 DNA: TGTGCCAGCAGTCTCCCGGTCTCTGACCACCGGAGGTACTTC; CDR3 protein: CASSLPVSDHRRYF
CDR3 length: 17; D gene: NA; clone size: NA; J gene: TRBJ2-2; V gene: TRBV28; CDR3 DNA: TGTGCCAGTAAGGTCGGAGGCGCGGAGACGAACACCGGGGAGCTGTTTTTT; CDR3 protein: CASKVGGAETNTGELFF
CDR3 length: 15; D gene: TRBD1; clone size: NA; J gene: TRBJ1-1; V gene: TRBV19; CDR3 DNA: TGTGCCAGTAGTTGGACAGGGCCTCACAAGGATGAAGCTTTCTTT; CDR3 protein: CASSWTGPHKDEAFF
CDR3 length: 15; D gene: TRBD2; clone size: NA; J gene: TRBJ2-2; V gene: TRBV11-1; CDR3 DNA: TGTGCCAGCAGACTCCAAAGCGGGGTCCCGGGGGAGCTGTTTTTT; CDR3 protein: CASRLQSGVPGELFF
CDR3 length: 14; D gene: NA; clone size: NA; J gene: TRBJ1-1; V gene: TRBV4-1; CDR3 DNA: TGCGCCAGCAGCCTCTCAACGGGTCCGACTGAAGCTTTCTTT; CDR3 protein: CASSLSTGPTEAFF
CDR3 length: 15; D gene: NA; clone size: NA; J gene: TRBJ2-7; V gene: TRBV27; CDR3 DNA: TGTGCCAGCAGGAGGGGGGGAGGGGGCTCCTACGAGCAGTACTTC; CDR3 protein: CASRRGGGGSYEQYF
CDR3 length: 13; D gene: NA; clone size: once; J gene: TRBJ2-5; V gene: TRBV7-8; CDR3 DNA: TGTGCCAGCAGCTTAGGAGACCAAGAGACCCAGTACTTC; CDR3 protein: CASSLGDQETQYF
CDR3 length: 13; D gene: TRBD2; clone size: NA; J gene: TRBJ2-6; V gene: TRBV27; CDR3 DNA: TGTGCCAGCAGTTTACAGCGGGATGGCGTCCTGACTTTC; CDR3 protein: CASSLQRDGVLTF
CDR3 length: 15; D gene: TRBD2; clone size: NA; J gene: TRBJ2-2; V gene: TRBV5-4; CDR3 DNA: TGTGCCAGCAGCTTCCTAGCGGGGGGCACCGGGGAGCTGTTTTTT; CDR3 protein: CASSFLAGGTGELFF
CDR3 length: 13; D gene: NA; clone size: NA; J gene: TRBJ2-3; V gene: TRBV5-6; CDR3 DNA: TGTGCCAGCAGCTTTGAGGATACAGATACGCAGTATTTT; CDR3 protein: CASSFEDTDTQYF
CDR3 length: 14; D gene: NA; clone size: few; J gene: TRBJ2-7; V gene: TRBV6-5; CDR3 DNA: TGTGCCAGCAGTGCCACACCCTCTTCTTACGAGCAGTACTTC; CDR3 protein: CASSATPSSYEQYF
CDR3 length: 15; D gene: NA; clone size: NA; J gene: TRBJ2-1; V gene: TRBV25-1; CDR3 DNA: TGTGCCAGCACGGGAAGCGTTAGCTCCTACAATGAGCAGTTCTTC; CDR3 protein: CASTGSVSSYNEQFF